The clone carrying this T cell receptor beta chain was seen a single time. This entry belongs to a study of tumor-infiltrating lymphocytes in localized non-small cell lung cancer. Study overall: Some samples were collected after neoadjuvant chemotherapy; smokers, never-smokers and several histologies were included.

Per germline, CDR1 MNHNS and CDR2 SASEGT. The CDR3 contains 14 residues. The V and J ends lost 5 bases and 4 bases, in that order; junction bases with no gene match: 5. TCRdb's table, derived via immunoSEQ multiplex PCR, lists solely in-frame clones and lacks some. Here the sample spans over 10,000 clones, 70% to 90% being singletons. This chain connects TRBV6-1 to TRBJ1-5, with 7 bases that match TRBD1. The clonotype comes from a human donor with non-small cell lung cancer. Sequenced sample: uninvolved lung tissue not adjacent to the tumor. The CDR3 protein is CASSSGQLNQPQHF. CDR3 coding DNA: TGTGCCAGCAGTTCGGGACAGTTAAATCAGCCCCAGCATTTT.